The sequence of this TCR beta chain was determined in a study of vaccination and CD4 T cells after COVID-19. This CDR3 spans 15 amino acids. Germline CDR1 reads LNHNV; CDR2 reads YYDKDF (reference sequence). Trimming cost V 0 bases and J 8 bases, with 11 bases left between them. This sample's treatment: approximately nine-day PBMC culture with coronavirus spike peptide pools or control peptides (ViraFEST assay). Pre-COVID-19 pandemic sampling (2011-2018) yielded the unexposed donor's CD4+ T cells. Scientists ran DNA taken from cultured CD4+ T cells through the Oncomine TCR Beta short-read assay for sequencing. TCRdb analysed the PCR reads with MiXCR anew, one entry per CDR3 protein. The table has 5,000 to 6,000 distinct CDR3 sequences, less than 40% seen once; the top ten hold 26%. As regards this clonotype: The antigen is undetermined.

Sequencing input: CD4+ T cells from blood, cultured in vitro. The V and J genes are TRBV15 and TRBJ1-6; no clear D. This TCR was recovered from a human donor in good health. CDR3 coding DNA: TGTGCCACCAGCAGAGATAAAAGCGCAGATTCACCCCTCCACTTT. Its protein is CATSRDKSADSPLHF.